The next 10 T cell receptor beta chains were all read from a single sample in a study of breast tumors, draining lymph nodes, adjacent tissues. TCRdb itself ran the multiplex PCR reads through MiXCR, one entry per CDR3 protein. The sample consists of some 170,000 distinct CDR3 sequences, 30% to 35% of them appearing once. Samples came from axillary lymph nodes draining the breast cancer. The specimen was axillary lymph node tissue. The receptors originated from a female donor with breast cancer. Some clones in this sample may be carry-over from other donors' samples.

This clonotype was counted many times. The CDR3 reads CASSSSTAIRETQYF. CDR3 sequence (DNA): TGTGCCAGTAGTTCCTCAACAGCAATCCGAGAGACCCAGTACTTC. This chain joins TRBV19 and TRBJ2-5; no reliable D call. This CDR3 contains 15 residues. V lost 5 bases, J lost 4 bases, and 17 bases lay in between. In germline, CDR1 is LNHDA, CDR2 SQIVND (reference sequence).

This clonotype occurred a few times. This CDR3 reads CASSHEGQLRYGYTF. The CDR3 coding sequence is TGTGCCAGCAGTCACGAGGGACAGCTACGCTATGGCTACACCTTC. The rearrangement uses TRBV6-2 or TRBV6-3 and TRBJ1-2; the match to TRBD1 covers 7 bases. The CDR3 contains 15 residues. In germline, CDR1 is MNHEY, CDR2 SVGEGT. The trim removed 5 bases at V and 4 bases at J, leaving 10 bases unmatched.

The genes are TRBV20-1 and TRBJ2-7; no reliable D call. Per germline, CDR1 DFQATT and CDR2 SNEGSKA (reference sequence). Trimming took off 1 base at V and 6 bases at J, with 10 bases between the two ends. The CDR3 is 12 residues long. CDR3 coding DNA: TGCAGTGCTAGAGTGGGTAGGAGCGAGCAGTACTTC. Protein sequence: CSARVGRSEQYF.

As regards this clonotype: The conserved closing phenylalanine or tryptophan is absent in this CDR3, likely reflecting a read error. This sequence joins TRBV24-1 and TRBJ2-7, with 10 bases that match TRBD1. Germline CDR1 reads KGHDR; CDR2 reads SFDVKD. The CDR3 runs 16 residues. In DNA, the CDR3 is TGCGCCACCAGTGATCGTGACAGGGGGCTGATCAACGAGCAGTACCTC. As protein: CATSDRDRGLINEQYL.

This clonotype was seen repeatedly, ten times or more. The chain recombines TRBV2 with TRBJ2-3, with D maybe TRBD2 (5 bases). The CDR3 contains 12 residues. CDR1 is SNHLY and CDR2 is FYNNEI in the germline V gene. V was trimmed by 4 bases and J by 4 bases, leaving 6 bases between them. The chain's CDR3 is CASSGGSDTQYF. The CDR3 bases are TGTGCCAGCAGTGGAGGGTCAGATACGCAGTATTTT.

As to this clonotype: The junction differs from germline at one of its ends, possibly a read error. V usage is TRBV20-1 and J usage is TRBJ2-2, with 8 nucleotides matching TRBD2. From germline, CDR1 is DFQATT and CDR2 SNEGSKA (reference sequence). The CDR3 is 14 amino acids. CDR3 sequence reads: CSARGGVNTGELVF. The CDR3 bases are TGCAGCGCCCGGGGGGGGGTGAACACCGGGGAGCTGGTTTTT.

The CDR3 nucleotides are TGTGCCAGCAGCGCGGGACAGAAAGTAGATGGCTACACCTTC. This gives the protein CASSAGQKVDGYTF. The V and J genes are TRBV7-9 and TRBJ1-2, with 7 positions matching TRBD1. CDR1 SEHNR and CDR2 FQNEAQ come from the germline V gene (reference sequence). This CDR3 has 14 residues. V lost 5 bases to trimming and J lost 6 bases; unmatched junction nucleotides: 9. Full variable domain (rest looked up from reference TRBV7-9 and TRBJ1-2): DTGVSQNPRHKITKRGQNVTFRCDPISEHNRLYWYRQTLGQGPEFLTYFQNEAQLEKSRLLSDRFSAERPKGSFSTLEIQRTEQGDSAMYLCASSAGQKVDGYTFGSGTRLTVV.

Points on this clonotype: A much larger clone differs by one base, so this may be a read error. The CDR3 protein is CASYSNRRTGNTIYF. CDR3 DNA sequence: TGTGCCAGCTACTCGAACAGGAGAACTGGAAACACCATATATTTT. The chain is built from TRBV18 and TRBJ1-3; possible D gene TRBD1, 5 bases. Trimming left V 7 bases short and J 2 bases short, with 15 bases between. The CDR3 is 15 residues long. Per germline, CDR1 KGHSH and CDR2 LQKENI.

The table lists this clonotype with many counts. The chain uses TRBV7-2 and TRBJ2-7; D tentatively fits TRBD1 or TRBD2 (6 bases each). The germline V and J ends were trimmed by 6 bases and 4 bases, with 10 bases remaining between them. CDR3 length: 12 amino acids. CDR1 and CDR2 (germline): SGHTA, FQGNSA. The CDR3 sequence: CASRGGIYEQYF. DNA of the CDR3: TGTGCCAGCAGAGGGGGGATTTACGAGCAGTACTTC.

This clonotype occurred many times. This may be a read error, as it is one base from a much larger clone. The chain couples TRBV20-1 to TRBJ1-6, with 10 bases that match TRBD1. The CDR3 spans 17 residues. V was clipped by 6 bases and J by 6 bases; unmatched bases: 14. The germline CDR1 and CDR2 sequences are DFQATT and SNEGSKA (reference sequence). The CDR3 region is CSASARQGAPFNSPLHF. The CDR3 DNA reads as TGCAGTGCCTCGGCCCGACAGGGGGCGCCCTTTAATTCACCCCTCCACTTT.